Sequencing of this T cell receptor beta chain was carried out in a study of blood T cells in healthy people across ages (dated by TCRdb to the mid-2010s). In the study overall: In model experiments, roughly one uniquely barcoded TCR beta cDNA molecule per two T cells was captured by template switching. To avoid experimental bias, donors of different ages were randomly spread across the sequencing lanes. The donors were split into four age groups: young (average around 16 years), middle-aged (39), aged (approximately 60) and long-lived (approximately 80). The study analyzed two additional independent replicas of 1 million unique cDNA reads from the same blood draw for two donors, one aged 18 to 29 and one aged 80 or older. Age-related changes in TCR beta repertoire diversity were measured in the study by deep sequencing normalized with unique cDNA molecular identifiers.

Systemically healthy Caucasian individuals from Russia, around 38 in total and aged roughly 6 to 95 years, were included as donors. Each donor gave around 9.5 milliliters of peripheral blood, collected into EDTA-treated Vacutainer tubes. PBMCs were isolated by Ficoll-Paque density-gradient centrifugation, with at least 6.5 million obtained per sample. Total RNA, at least 5 micrograms per sample, was extracted from PBMCs with Trizol reagent. For every donor, flow cytometry on a PBMC aliquot measured the percentage of naive CD45RAhigh/CD27high T cells. The library was obtained by 5' RACE. Data came from an Illumina HiSeq 2500. The second PCR ran for about 6 to 12 cycles and used a J-beta primer mix along with a sample-barcoded 5' primer. A template-switch 5' adaptor carrying 12 random nucleotides introduced a unique molecular identifier onto each TCR beta cDNA molecule. Each sample yielded at least 2.5 million CDR3-containing paired-end reads. All of the RNA was converted into first-strand cDNA using the Mint cDNA synthesis kit, with a TRBC-specific oligonucleotide serving as the primer. Following uracil-DNA glycosylase treatment, all cDNA underwent a first 18-cycle PCR with the universal primers M1SS and BC2_uni_R. In the source study's methods: Normalization of each sample was performed by random selection of 1 million high-quality reads, each carrying a distinct molecular identifier. Reads with shared molecular identifiers were discarded instead of being binned into consensus sequences. MiTCR, with a Q25 quality threshold and the strictest error-elimination algorithm, was used for CDR3 identification, clonotype clustering and error correction. Lower-bound total TCR beta diversity was estimated with a nonparametric unseen species model using Euler transformation. TCRdb passed the public sequencing reads through fastp at Q25 and MiXCR, retaining productive beta sequences. Each record represents a unique CDR3 protein, reported with the most common genes and DNA among its rows. In this record, the V and J calls reflect TCRdb's handling and not the investigators' own analysis. The sample table lists hundreds of thousands of distinct CDR3 sequences, 40% to 65% of them with a count of one. The ten top clones hold about 13% of the sample.

Reading from cysteine to phenylalanine, the CDR3 counts 13 amino acids. Only CDR3 DNA is held: 39 bases, read in frame from base 1. Clipping removes 8 bases from V and 4 bases from J, with 6 as the unmatched junction base count. As encoded in the germline V gene, CDR1 is SGHTA while CDR2 is FQGNSA. The sample holds many counts of this clonotype. Its antigen is currently not known. Base-call qualities are not available, and no considerably larger clone is one nucleotide away. Broad study findings and their caveats: Observed TCR beta diversity correlated strongly with the percentage of naive T cells measured by flow cytometry. Estimates of total diversity based on one million sequenced T cells were regarded as lower bounds and as underestimates. Because donor CMV infection status was unknown, age-related changes in expanded clonotypes were potentially confounded. Compared with the aged group, the long-lived group had more naive CD4+ T cells, fewer expanded clones and increased TCR diversity, suggesting age selection. Because profiling used bulk unsorted PBMCs, naive and antigen-experienced compartments could not be compared conclusively. As age increased, observed TCR beta diversity per million T cells dropped in a roughly linear way, and a significant reduction was already evident by age about 36.

The chain was built from TRBV7-2 and TRBJ2-3; 7 central bases correspond to TRBD2. Sequenced sample: blood. This receptor was taken from a woman older than 75 in good health. The nucleotide sequence is TGTGCCAGCCGCGCGCGGGGGTCAGATACGCAGTATTTT. It translates as CASRARGSDTQYF.